This entry lists 25 T cell receptor beta chains sequenced from one sample in a study of post-analysis software for immune sequencing data. Findings of the study overall: Compared with controls, patients had more of roughly 5 TRBV segments, including TRBV5-6, TRBV5-1 and TRBV20-1.

Presence of unique molecular identifiers characterized the TCR beta cDNA libraries. Each CDR3 protein is one row after TCRdb ran MiXCR on the PCR reads. The sample shows 500,000 to 600,000 distinct CDR3 sequences, about 44% of them seen only once. These receptors are not linked to any known antigen. The sample consisted of blood. Receptor source: a girl aged 10 to 17 with multiple sclerosis.

In regard to this clonotype: A junction boundary mismatches the germline segment, possibly from a read error. This rearrangement joins TRBV5-1 to TRBJ2-3; D is ambiguous. CDR1 SGHRS and CDR2 YFSETQ come from the germline V gene. CDR3 length: 15 amino acids. Here the CDR3 DNA reads TGCGCCAGCAGCTTGGCGTCTATTAGCACAGATACGCAGGATTTT. Translation: CASSLASISTDTQDF.

This chain joins TRBV6-5 and TRBJ1-2, with TRBD1 identical over 10 bases. This CDR3 has 14 amino acids. V trimming: 6 bases; J trimming: 6 bases; junction bases outside the gene matches: 7. CDR1 is MNHEY and CDR2 is SVGAGI in the germline V gene. The chain's CDR3 is CASSVDRGWHGYTF. The CDR3 bases are TGTGCCAGCAGCGTGGACAGGGGGTGGCATGGCTACACCTTC.

This clonotype was observed a few times. The chain recombines TRBV12-3 or TRBV12-4 with TRBJ2-5; possible D gene TRBD1, 5 bases. V was shortened by 2 bases and J by 4 bases, with 11 bases between the two germline ends. The CDR3 has 14 amino acids. The CDR3, as DNA: TGTGCCAGCAGTTTACCAGGGTTAAGAGAGACCCAGTACTTC. It encodes CASSLPGLRETQYF.

The rearrangement links TRBV5-6 to TRBJ1-1; D ambiguous. The germline gives CDR1 SGHDT, CDR2 YYEEEE. V lost 2 bases, J lost 6 bases, and 8 bases lay in between. The CDR3 covers 12 residues. This CDR3 reads CASSFLGSEAFF. In DNA, the CDR3 is TGTGCCAGCAGCTTCCTAGGGTCTGAAGCTTTCTTT.

In its sample, this clonotype was seen once. The chain employs TRBV20-1 and TRBJ2-3, with D possibly matching TRBD2 (6 bases). This CDR3 spans 14 amino acids. The V end lost 5 bases, the J end lost 3 bases, and 15 bases lay between the germline ends. Germline-derived CDR1 and CDR2 are DFQATT and SNEGSKA (reference sequence). For the CDR3, the DNA is TGCAGTGCTGCGCCGGGGGATAAGACAGATACGCAGTATTTT. Its protein is CSAAPGDKTDTQYF.

The chain is built from TRBV4-1 and TRBJ2-5; D tentatively fits TRBD1 or TRBD2 (5 bases each). This CDR3 has 13 residues. Trimming removed 6 bases from V and 11 bases from J, with 19 bases in between. Germline V gene lookup returns CDR1 MGHRA and CDR2 YSYEKL. Here the CDR3 reads CASRLGTEAEQYF. The CDR3 nucleotides are TGCGCCAGCAGACTTGGGACGGAGGCGGAGCAGTACTTC.

The chain joins TRBV7-3 to TRBJ2-1; D not certain. The CDR3 runs to 14 residues. CDR1 and CDR2 from the germline V gene are SGHTA and FQGTGA. Trimming left V 6 bases short and J 5 bases short, with 14 bases between. CDR3: CASRKSGSNNEQFF. Written as DNA, the CDR3 is TGTGCCAGCAGAAAGTCGGGCAGCAACAATGAGCAGTTCTTC.

This chain uses TRBV4-1 with TRBJ2-1; D is unclear. From germline, CDR1 is MGHRA and CDR2 YSYEKL. Trimming left V 0 bases short and J 0 bases short, with 12 bases between. This CDR3 is built from 17 residues. CDR3 amino acids: CASSQEPLMSSYNEQFF. Written as DNA, the CDR3 is TGCGCCAGCAGCCAAGAGCCCCTTATGAGCTCCTACAATGAGCAGTTCTTC.

The chain recombines TRBV10-3 with TRBJ2-1; D could derive from TRBD1 or TRBD2 (5 bases each). The V and J ends lost 7 bases and 9 bases respectively, with 16 bases between them. Germline V CDR1 and CDR2: ENHRY, SYGVKD. The CDR3 has 13 amino acids. The CDR3 loop reads CAINGDLMAEQFF. As DNA, the CDR3 is TGTGCCATCAATGGGGACCTGATGGCTGAGCAGTTCTTC.

This clonotype was counted a few times. The V call is TRBV10-3, the J call TRBJ2-1; TRBD2 matches 12 bases. Near its end, the DNA agrees better with TRBJ2-7, so the J call may be wrong. CDR3 length equals 15 residues. CDR1 is ENHRY and CDR2 is SYGVKD in the germline V gene. DNA of the CDR3: TGTGCCATCAGTTTTACTAGCGGGAGGTACAATGAGCAGTACTTC. It specifies CAISFTSGRYNEQYF.

The rearrangement links TRBV5-1 to TRBJ1-2; the match to TRBD1 covers 9 bases. V lost 5 bases and J lost 4; bases outside the gene matches: 12. CDR1 is SGHRS and CDR2 is YFSETQ in the germline V gene. The CDR3 spans 16 residues. DNA of the CDR3: TGCGCCAGCAGTTCCGGGACAGGGACCGTGCGCTATGGCTACACCTTC. It translates to CASSSGTGTVRYGYTF.

The chain employs TRBV5-1 and TRBJ2-3; 14 bases match TRBD2. This CDR3 is 17 amino acids long. V shed 3 bases and J 4 bases; nucleotides not matched to a gene: 7. The germline V gene has CDR1 SGHRS and CDR2 YFSETQ. CDR3 bases: TGCGCCAGCAGCTCGGGACTAGCGGGAGTTAGCGCAGATACGCAGTATTTT. It is translated as CASSSGLAGVSADTQYF.

This clonotype was detected ten times or more. The chain employs TRBV29-1 and TRBJ1-1; D possibly corresponds to TRBD1 (5 bases). Between the trimmed V and J ends, which lost 6 bases and 4 bases, there was a span of 15 bases. The CDR3 has 13 amino acids. Germline V gives CDR1 SQVTM, CDR2 ANQGSEA. In DNA form, the CDR3 reads TGCAGCGTGGGGAGTAAGGGGAGCACTGAAGCTTTCTTT. Translating it yields CSVGSKGSTEAFF.

In this sample, this clonotype turned up once. The chain recombines TRBV7-9 with TRBJ2-7, with 7 bases that match TRBD2. The J segment lost 6 bases and the V segment lost 3 bases, leaving 14 bases of the junction unmatched. The CDR3 extends over 16 amino acids. Germline V gene sequence: CDR1 SEHNR, CDR2 FQNEAQ (reference sequence). DNA for the CDR3: TGTGCCAGCAGCTTTAAAGCCGGGACTACCTTTTTCGAGCAGTACTTC. It codes for CASSFKAGTTFFEQYF.

The sample holds a few counts of this clonotype. V gene TRBV29-1 combines with J gene TRBJ2-3; the D gene is possibly TRBD2 (5 bases). This CDR3 region has 13 residues. The V gene lost 3 bases and the J gene lost 2 bases, with 9 bases spanning the gap. CDR1 and CDR2 (germline): SQVTM, ANQGSEA. The CDR3 DNA sequence: TGCAGCGTTGATATGGGAGACACAGATACGCAGTATTTT. Translation: CSVDMGDTDTQYF.

This chain links TRBV6-5 with TRBJ2-4, with D perhaps TRBD2 (6 bases). The CDR3 sequence is 21 residues long. The germline V gene has CDR1 MNHEY and CDR2 SVGAGI. Trimming pared 2 bases from V and 6 bases from J, leaving 32 bases between. For the CDR3, the DNA is TGTGCCAGCAGTTACACGTCTAACGGCCTTTCAAAAGCGGGCGGTATAAACATTCAGTACTTC. Translation gives CASSYTSNGLSKAGGINIQYF.

This clonotype showed up just a few times. This chain uses TRBV7-9 with TRBJ1-2; D is unclear. CDR1 and CDR2 (germline): SEHNR, FQNEAQ (reference sequence). V was cut by 7 bases and J by 6 bases, with 12 bases left in between. The CDR3 contains 12 residues. Written as DNA, the CDR3 is TGTGCCAGCACCCTCCGCGGGGATGGCTACACCTTC. This codes for CASTLRGDGYTF.

The chain combines TRBV10-3 with TRBJ1-1; D ambiguous. Germline assignment: CDR1 ENHRY and CDR2 SYGVKD. The CDR3 spans 13 residues. Trimming shortened V by 4 bases and J by 1 base, and 7 bases separated the two germline ends. The CDR3 sequence is CAISGTSNTEAFF. CDR3 in DNA: TGTGCCATCAGTGGCACTTCGAACACTGAAGCTTTCTTT.

This clonotype turned up a few times. This chain uses TRBV29-1 with TRBJ1-1; 7 bases fit TRBD1. CDR3 length: 13 amino acids. Trimming cost V 7 bases and J 5 bases; bases outside gene matches: 10. CDR1 SQVTM and CDR2 ANQGSEA come from the germline V gene. CDR3 amino acids: CSGGQPSGTEAFF. The CDR3 region has the DNA TGCAGCGGGGGACAGCCTTCAGGGACTGAAGCTTTCTTT.

J is TRBJ1-4 and V is TRBV7-2, with TRBD1 matching 8 bases. This CDR3 has 14 amino acids. The trim removed 3 bases at V and 8 bases at J, leaving 5 bases unmatched. CDR1 and CDR2 from the germline V gene are SGHTA and FQGNSA. This CDR3 reads CASSLRQGNEKLFF. The CDR3, as DNA: TGTGCCAGCAGCTTGCGACAGGGGAACGAAAAACTGTTTTTT. The whole variable domain, filled in from reference TRBV7-2 and TRBJ1-4, reads GAGVSQSPSNKVTEKGKDVELRCDPISGHTALYWYRQSLGQGLEFLIYFQGNSAPDKSGLPSDRFSAERTGGSVSTLTIQRTQQEDSAVYLCASSLRQGNEKLFFGSGTQLSVL.

V and J are TRBV29-1 and TRBJ2-2; D ambiguous. The V gene's germline CDR1 is SQVTM and CDR2 ANQGSEA. V shed 2 bases and J shed 7 bases, with 11 bases lying between them. The CDR3 spans 13 residues. The CDR3 DNA sequence: TGCAGCGTTGAAACCCAGGTTGGCGGGGAGCTGTTTTTT. It specifies CSVETQVGGELFF.

This clonotype has more than one count but fewer than ten. The chain combines TRBV7-8 with TRBJ2-6; D gene uncertain. V was trimmed by 2 bases and J by 0 bases, leaving 5 bases between them. The CDR3 loop spans 15 amino acids. The V gene's germline CDR1 is SGHVS and CDR2 FQNEAQ. CDR3 loop: CASSLSASGANVLTF. DNA for the CDR3: TGTGCCAGCAGCTTATCAGCCTCTGGGGCCAACGTCCTGACTTTC.

V usage is TRBV12-3 or TRBV12-4 and J usage is TRBJ1-2; no clear D gene. The CDR3 totals 12 residues. Deletions cut 7 bases from V and 4 bases from J, with 10 bases between. CDR3 bases: TGTGCCAGCACCAGGCAGGCCTATGGCTACACCTTC. This sequence encodes CASTRQAYGYTF.

Only a few counts were recorded for this clonotype. The chain carries TRBV21-1 and TRBJ1-1. TRBV21-1 counts as a pseudogene. The CDR3 runs 16 residues. CDR3 loop: CASSKEDSSMNTEAFF. In DNA form, the CDR3 reads TGTGCCAGCAGCAAAGAGGACAGTTCCATGAACACTGAAGCTTTCTTT.

V and J are TRBV7-9 and TRBJ2-1; D possibly uses TRBD1 or TRBD2 (5 bases each). V lost 3 bases to trimming and J lost 6 bases, with 9 bases between them. The CDR3 loop spans 13 amino acids. Per germline, CDR1 SEHNR and CDR2 FQNEAQ (reference sequence). CDR3 in amino acids: CASSFGAPNEQFF. The CDR3 region has the DNA TGTGCCAGCAGCTTCGGGGCTCCCAATGAGCAGTTCTTC.